This TCR beta chain came from a study of tumor and adjacent non-tumor tissue in lung cancer. The study, taken as a whole, reports: Tumor tissue had significantly higher TCR diversity than normal lung.

This sample's RNA came from whole unsorted tissue. This non-tumor lung sample came from over 3 cm beyond the tumor edge. CDR1 and CDR2 from the germline V gene are SGHAT and FQNNGV. The CDR3 is made up of 15 amino acids. J gave up 2 bases and V 5 bases, and 5 bases lay outside the gene matches. With regard to this clonotype: Its antigen remains unknown.

A modified ARM-PCR protocol with three rounds of nested PCR amplified TCRbeta. TCRdb called the multiplex PCR reads again in MiXCR, with one record for every CDR3 protein. In the table there are approximately 120,000 distinct CDR3 sequences, about 61% of which are singletons. V gene TRBV11-2 combines with J gene TRBJ2-1, with 8 bases that match TRBD2. The sequence was obtained from a man in his fifties or sixties with non-small cell lung cancer. Specimen: distant non-tumor lung tissue. The CDR3 nucleotides are TGTGCCAGCAGCCTGTGTAGCGGGACCTACAATGAGCAGTTCTTC. Its translation: CASSLCSGTYNEQFF.